This TCR beta chain was sequenced during a study of T cells in Graves' hyperthyroidism and ophthalmopathy. Study observations and caveats: Among thyroid clonotypes expanded above 0.001, most also appeared in blood.

Germline-derived CDR1 and CDR2 are SNHLY and FYNNEI. V was cut by 8 bases and J by 0 bases, with 14 bases left in between. The CDR3 spans 14 residues. TCR beta CDR3 sequences were amplified from RNA transcripts. A first-round RT-PCR of the TCR CDR3 used the HTBI primer set. TCRdb analysed the multiplex PCR reads with MiXCR anew, one entry per CDR3 protein. This sample has about 360,000 distinct CDR3 sequences, with under 15% found just once. This clonotype was detected many times. Its antigen remains unknown. The sequenced sample consisted of blood. The receptor's source is a woman younger than 35 with Graves' hyperthyroidism. This rearrangement joins TRBV2 to TRBJ2-7; D not resolved. CDR3 in DNA: TGTGCCAGCGCTTGGGGATTCAGCTCCTACGAGCAGTACTTC. This sequence encodes CASAWGFSSYEQYF. Using reference TRBV2 and TRBJ2-7 for the parts outside the CDR3, the full variable domain is EPEVTQTPSHQVTQMGQEVILRCVPISNHLYFYWYRQILGQKVEFLVSFYNNEISEKSEIFDDQFSVERPDGSNFTLKIRSTKLEDSAMYFCASAWGFSSYEQYFGPGTRLTVT.